These 30 T cell receptor beta chains were all obtained from the same sample, sequenced in a study of blood T cells in healthy people across ages. Then a second PCR, running roughly 6 to 12 cycles, was carried out with a sample-barcoded 5' primer and a J-beta primer mix. Via MiXCR, TCRdb re-called the 5' RACE reads, giving one row per CDR3 protein. The sample carries around 1,700,000 distinct CDR3 sequences, 28% recorded once. Sequenced: blood. The receptors shown here come from a woman aged 30 to 39 in good health.

This chain uses TRBV5-1 with TRBJ2-1; 9 bases line up with TRBD2. The germline CDR1 and CDR2 sequences are SGHRS and YFSETQ. This CDR3 has 16 residues. Losses at the gene ends were 2 bases for V and 5 bases for J; bases not matched to a gene: 8. The CDR3 region is CASSFLAAGGNNEQFF. The CDR3 nucleotides read TGCGCCAGCAGCTTCCTTGCGGCGGGAGGGAACAATGAGCAGTTCTTC.

The chain combines TRBV24-1 with TRBJ1-4, with D possibly being TRBD1 (6 bases). The CDR3 is 13 residues long. The germline CDR1 and CDR2 sequences are KGHDR and SFDVKD. V dropped 4 bases and J dropped 10 bases, with 12 bases sitting between them. CDR3 coding DNA: TGTGCCACCAGTGAGGGGGCGCGCGGAAAACTGTTTTTT. Translating it yields CATSEGARGKLFF.

This clonotype was seen repeatedly, ten times or more. The genes are TRBV10-3 and TRBJ2-5; no reliable D call. Germline loops: CDR1 ENHRY, CDR2 SYGVKD. V lost 3 bases, J lost 5 bases, and 10 bases lay in between. The CDR3 length is 13 residues. Written as DNA, the CDR3 is TGTGCCATCAGTGACGGTATTCAGGAGACCCAGTACTTC. It encodes CAISDGIQETQYF.

This clonotype has only a few counts. The genes are TRBV7-2 and TRBJ2-5; TRBD1 or TRBD2 may be the D gene (6 bases each). The V and J ends lost 1 base and 6 bases respectively, with 15 bases between them. Germline assignment: CDR1 SGHTA and CDR2 FQGNSA. The CDR3 extends over 15 amino acids. CDR3 protein: CASSLDGGGVQTQYF. CDR3 bases: TGTGCCAGCAGCTTAGATGGAGGGGGAGTCCAGACCCAGTACTTC.

The chain couples TRBV2 to TRBJ2-7, with D hard to call. The J call could be wrong; TRBJ2-5 is a better fit for the DNA end. Germline V CDR1 and CDR2: SNHLY, FYNNEI. CDR3 length equals 13 residues. This CDR3 is CASSVAWGETQYF. CDR3 DNA sequence: TGTGCCAGCAGTGTAGCCTGGGGAGAGACCCAGTACTTC.

CDR3 residues: CASSRLAGGNTDMRYF. DNA of the CDR3: TGTGCCAGCAGTCGACTAGCGGGGGGCAACACAGATATGCGGTATTTT. This sequence joins TRBV12-3 or TRBV12-4 and TRBJ2-3; TRBD2 matches 13 bases. Trimming at V came to 5 bases and at J to 14 bases, leaving 16 bases not matched to a gene. This CDR3 comprises 16 residues.

The rearrangement links TRBV5-1 to TRBJ2-5, with D perhaps TRBD1 (6 bases). The CDR3 has 16 amino acids. Trimming pared 4 bases from V and 4 bases from J, leaving 20 bases between. CDR1 is SGHRS, CDR2 YFSETQ, per germline. The CDR3 DNA sequence: TGCGCCAGCAGCCTGGCCGGGGTCCAAGGGGGAGAGACCCAGTACTTC. Amino acids: CASSLAGVQGGETQYF.

With respect to this clonotype: At one end the junction does not follow the germline gene, possibly because of a read error. The V gene is TRBV7-9, the J gene TRBJ1-1; the D gene is possibly TRBD1 (5 bases). Germline V gene lookup returns CDR1 SEHNR and CDR2 FQNEAQ (reference sequence). The CDR3 contains 13 residues. Here the CDR3 DNA reads TGTGCCAGCTGGGGGACGGCGAACACTAAAGCTTTCTTT. It codes for CASWGTANTKAFF. Supplemented by reference TRBV7-9 and TRBJ1-1, the full variable domain reads DTGVSQNPRHKITKRGQNVTFRCDPISEHNRLYWYRQTLGQGPEFLTYFQNEAQLEKSRLLSDRFSAERPKGSFSTLEIQRTEQGDSAMYLCASWGTANTKAFFGQGTRLTVV.

V gene TRBV20-1 combines with J gene TRBJ2-3, with D maybe TRBD1 (5 bases). CDR3 length equals 15 residues. Germline loops: CDR1 DFQATT, CDR2 SNEGSKA (reference sequence). The germline V and J ends were trimmed by 0 bases and 1 base, with 11 bases remaining between them. CDR3 sequence (DNA): TGCAGTGCTAGAGATTCGTCCAGGGGCACAGATACGCAGTATTTT. Its translation: CSARDSSRGTDTQYF.

This clonotype occurred a few times. The chain has TRBV3-1 and TRBJ1-2; D unclear. This CDR3 has 13 residues. Germline lookup yields CDR1 LGHDT and CDR2 YNNKEL (reference sequence). Trimming took off 4 bases at V and 7 bases at J, with 13 bases between the two ends. The CDR3 reads CASSPPVGPGYTF. As DNA, the CDR3 is TGTGCCAGCAGCCCCCCAGTCGGTCCTGGCTACACCTTC.

This clonotype came up many times. The chain couples TRBV7-9 to TRBJ2-1; D might be TRBD1 (5 bases). The CDR3 is 15 residues long. Germline assignment: CDR1 SEHNR and CDR2 FQNEAQ (reference sequence). V lost 4 bases and J lost 0, with 10 bases in between. DNA of the CDR3: TGTGCCAGCAGCTACCCCAGGGCCTCCTACAATGAGCAGTTCTTC. This encodes CASSYPRASYNEQFF.

The table lists this clonotype with a few counts. The chain recombines TRBV7-6 with TRBJ2-6; D possibly corresponds to TRBD2 (6 bases). Germline assignment: CDR1 SGHVS and CDR2 FNYEAQ. The CDR3 covers 18 residues. V was shortened by 7 bases and J by 0 bases, with 19 bases between the two germline ends. Here the CDR3 reads CASTGPGLLSSGANVLTF. Written as DNA, the CDR3 is TGTGCCAGCACCGGACCGGGACTTCTCTCCTCTGGGGCCAACGTCCTGACTTTC.

The chain joins TRBV15 to TRBJ2-5; D is perhaps TRBD1 (5 bases). Germline V gene lookup returns CDR1 LNHNV and CDR2 YYDKDF (reference sequence). The CDR3 length is 14 residues. Trimming pared 0 bases from V and 1 base from J, leaving 6 bases between. CDR3 region: CATSRDRAQETQYF. The CDR3 DNA follows: TGTGCCACCAGCAGAGACAGGGCCCAAGAGACCCAGTACTTC.

The rearrangement links TRBV4-1 to TRBJ2-1; 9 bases are a match to TRBD1. CDR3 length: 17 residues. Germline loops: CDR1 MGHRA, CDR2 YSYEKL. Trimming cost V 0 bases and J 7 bases; bases outside gene matches: 10. The CDR3 is CASSQDQSGQGWNEQFF. Here the CDR3 DNA reads TGCGCCAGCAGCCAAGATCAGAGCGGACAGGGGTGGAATGAGCAGTTCTTC.

The chain recombines TRBV3-1 with TRBJ1-4, with D tentatively TRBD1 (5 bases). Germline V lookup: CDR1 LGHDT, CDR2 YNNKEL (reference sequence). The CDR3 loop spans 14 amino acids. V dropped 4 bases and J dropped 8 bases, with 14 bases sitting between them. CDR3 sequence reads: CASSRKGGTEKLFF. The DNA for the CDR3 is TGTGCCAGCAGCCGGAAGGGTGGGACCGAAAAACTGTTTTTT.

This clonotype was observed at least ten times. This chain links TRBV20-1 with TRBJ2-7, with 7 bases that match TRBD2. V was pared by 5 bases and J by 5 bases, with 6 bases of the junction left unmatched. Germline V CDR1 and CDR2: DFQATT, SNEGSKA (reference sequence). The CDR3 consists of 12 residues. CDR3 region: CSAGRGGDEQYF. CDR3 nucleotide sequence: TGCAGTGCTGGGAGGGGCGGGGACGAGCAGTACTTC.

The genes are TRBV18 and TRBJ1-5; D perhaps matches TRBD1 (6 bases). Trimming cost V 3 bases and J 6 bases, with 15 bases left between them. Germline values: CDR1 KGHSH, CDR2 LQKENI. This CDR3 spans 15 amino acids. The CDR3 here is CASSPASGDVQPQHF. CDR3 sequence (DNA): TGTGCCAGCTCACCGGCGTCAGGGGATGTTCAGCCCCAGCATTTT.

The V gene is TRBV24-1, the J gene TRBJ2-7; D is unresolved. Trimming stripped 6 bases from V and 5 bases from J, with 10 bases between. Per germline, CDR1 KGHDR and CDR2 SFDVKD. CDR3 size: 12 residues. The CDR3 nucleotides read TGTGCCACCAGTAATACAGACAACGAGCAGTACTTC. Translating gives CATSNTDNEQYF.

As DNA, the CDR3 is TGTGCCAGCTCAGGGGGGGGGTTGGAGACCCAGTACTTC. Amino acid sequence: CASSGGGLETQYF. The chain carries TRBV7-3 and TRBJ2-5; D is tentatively TRBD1 or TRBD2 (7 bases each). Trimming stripped 8 bases from V and 5 bases from J, with 15 bases between. From germline, CDR1 is SGHTA and CDR2 FQGTGA. The CDR3 runs 13 residues.

V is TRBV20-1 and J is TRBJ1-2; D not resolved. The CDR3 covers 13 residues. The V end lost 4 bases, the J end lost 0 bases, and 9 bases lay between the germline ends. In germline, CDR1 is DFQATT, CDR2 SNEGSKA (reference sequence). CDR3 nucleotides: TGCAGTGCTATGGGGAGAGCTAACTATGGCTACACCTTC. Translation gives CSAMGRANYGYTF.

At least ten counts were recorded for this clonotype. This chain joins TRBV7-9 and TRBJ2-7; 7 bases agree with TRBD1. V dropped 1 base and J dropped 2; count of bases not matched to a gene: 8. Per the germline V gene, CDR1 is SEHNR and CDR2 is FQNEAQ (reference sequence). The CDR3 loop spans 16 amino acids. CDR3 sequence reads: CASSLDPRQGTYEQYF. CDR3 DNA sequence: TGTGCCAGCAGCTTAGACCCGAGACAGGGCACCTACGAGCAGTACTTC.

This clonotype came up a few times. The chain links TRBV14 to TRBJ2-5, with D unclear. Looked up from germline, CDR1 is SGHDN and CDR2 is FVKESK. V was shortened by 1 base and J by 1 base, with 10 bases between the two germline ends. There are 15 residues in the CDR3. The CDR3 coding sequence is TGTGCCAGCAGCCAAGCTCTAGGTATCCAAGAGACCCAGTACTTC. This encodes CASSQALGIQETQYF.

This chain joins TRBV4-3 and TRBJ2-7, with 7 bases identical to TRBD1. CDR3 length: 14 residues. After removal of 0 bases from V and 5 bases from J, the junction contained 4 bases not matched to a gene. CDR1 and CDR2 (germline): LGHNA, YSLEER. CDR3 region: CASSQEGQLHEQYF. In DNA form, the CDR3 reads TGCGCCAGCAGCCAAGAGGGACAGCTTCACGAGCAGTACTTC.

The chain uses TRBV2 and TRBJ2-7, with TRBD1 as a possible D gene (7 bases). Germline V gives CDR1 SNHLY, CDR2 FYNNEI. V was trimmed by 1 base and J by 7 bases, leaving 17 bases between them. The CDR3 runs to 15 residues. The CDR3 region is CASSEGGTVDNEQYF. The DNA of the CDR3 is TGTGCCAGCAGTGAAGGCGGGACAGTAGACAATGAGCAGTACTTC.

This chain uses TRBV29-1 with TRBJ1-2, with 10 bases aligning to TRBD1. Unmatched junction bases numbered 4, after V lost 1 base and J lost 8 bases. This CDR3 comprises 13 residues. The V gene's germline CDR1 is SQVTM and CDR2 ANQGSEA. CDR3 sequence reads: CSVEGTGGYGYTF. In DNA form, the CDR3 reads TGCAGCGTTGAAGGGACAGGGGGATACGGCTACACCTTC.

This clonotype was seen repeatedly, ten times or more. The chain has TRBV29-1 and TRBJ2-7; 7 bases agree with TRBD2. Trimming at V came to 7 bases and at J to 2 bases, leaving 8 bases not matched to a gene. This CDR3 has 13 residues. The germline V gene encodes CDR1 SQVTM and CDR2 ANQGSEA. The CDR3 DNA follows: TGCAGCGGAGGCGGCGGGGGTACCTACGAGCAGTACTTC. Translated, it gives CSGGGGGTYEQYF.

This clonotype was seen a few times. This sequence joins TRBV10-3 and TRBJ2-1, with a tentative D call TRBD2 (5 bases). V was cut by 4 bases and J by 7 bases, with 14 bases left in between. This CDR3 comprises 14 residues. From germline, CDR1 is ENHRY and CDR2 SYGVKD. The CDR3 reads CAISADGSGNEQFF. The CDR3 DNA follows: TGTGCCATCAGTGCTGATGGCTCGGGGAATGAGCAGTTCTTC.

The sample holds a few counts of this clonotype. The chain recombines TRBV2 with TRBJ2-1; D is unclear. V was clipped by 2 bases and J by 5 bases, with 10 bases between them. The CDR3 sequence is 14 residues long. The germline gives CDR1 SNHLY, CDR2 FYNNEI. The CDR3 spells CASSERFYNNEQFF. The CDR3, as DNA: TGTGCCAGCAGTGAAAGGTTCTACAACAATGAGCAGTTCTTC.

The chain joins TRBV7-2 to TRBJ2-3, with TRBD2 matching 9 bases. The V gene's germline CDR1 is SGHTA and CDR2 FQGNSA. V lost 1 base to trimming and J lost 2 bases; unmatched junction nucleotides: 7. This CDR3 has 17 residues. The CDR3 sequence is CASSLDWAGGPTDTQYF. The DNA for the CDR3 is TGTGCCAGCAGCTTAGACTGGGCGGGAGGGCCCACAGATACGCAGTATTTT. The whole variable domain, filled in from reference TRBV7-2 and TRBJ2-3, reads GAGVSQSPSNKVTEKGKDVELRCDPISGHTALYWYRQSLGQGLEFLIYFQGNSAPDKSGLPSDRFSAERTGGSVSTLTIQRTQQEDSAVYLCASSLDWAGGPTDTQYFGPGTRLTVL.

The table lists this clonotype with a few counts. The chain links TRBV12-3 or TRBV12-4 to TRBJ2-1, with TRBD1 identical over 7 bases. Trimming took 11 bases from V and 9 from J; bases not matched to a gene: 22. The CDR3 spans 16 residues. Here the CDR3 DNA reads TGTGCCTCAAGCTCCTCCGCATACAGGGGTAGTAGTGAGCAGTTCTTC. As protein: CASSSSAYRGSSEQFF.